This T cell receptor beta chain was sequenced during a study of shared clonotypes between healthy human individuals. The protocol was immunoSEQ multiplex PCR, while the TCRdb copy is restricted to in-frame clones and leaves out a portion. Here the sample spans about 690,000 clones, roughly 91% being singletons. V dropped 8 bases and J dropped 2 bases, with 7 bases sitting between them. Germline V gene sequence: CDR1 SNHLY, CDR2 FYNNEI. The CDR3 totals 11 residues. The V call is TRBV2, the J call TRBJ2-7, with a tentative D call TRBD2 (6 bases). The receptor was isolated from a man between 18 and 29 years old in good health. Some clones in this sample may be carry-over from other donors' samples. Sequenced: memory CD8+ T cells from PBMCs. Subset specified: CD45RO+ cells pooled with CCR7-negative TemRA cells. The CDR3 coding sequence is TGTGCCAGCGGAGGGGCCTACGAGCAGTACTTC. Translation: CASGGAYEQYF.